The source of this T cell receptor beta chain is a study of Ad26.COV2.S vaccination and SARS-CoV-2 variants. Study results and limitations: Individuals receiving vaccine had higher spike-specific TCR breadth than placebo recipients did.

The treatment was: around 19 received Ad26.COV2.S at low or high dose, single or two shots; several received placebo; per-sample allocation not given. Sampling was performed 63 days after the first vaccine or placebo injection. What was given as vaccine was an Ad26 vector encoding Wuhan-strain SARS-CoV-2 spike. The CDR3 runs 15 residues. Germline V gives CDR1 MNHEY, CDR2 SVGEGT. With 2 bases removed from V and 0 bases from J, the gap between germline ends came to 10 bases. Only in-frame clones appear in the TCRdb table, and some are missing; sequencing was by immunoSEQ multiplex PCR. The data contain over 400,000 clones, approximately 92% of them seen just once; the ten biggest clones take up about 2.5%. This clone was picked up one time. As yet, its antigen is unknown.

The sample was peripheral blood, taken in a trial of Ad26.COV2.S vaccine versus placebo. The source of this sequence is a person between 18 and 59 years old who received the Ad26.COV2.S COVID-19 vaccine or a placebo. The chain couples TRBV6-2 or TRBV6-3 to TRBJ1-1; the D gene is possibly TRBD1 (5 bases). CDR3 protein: CASSYGGVMNTEAFF. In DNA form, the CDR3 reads TGTGCCAGCAGTTACGGAGGGGTCATGAACACTGAAGCTTTCTTT.